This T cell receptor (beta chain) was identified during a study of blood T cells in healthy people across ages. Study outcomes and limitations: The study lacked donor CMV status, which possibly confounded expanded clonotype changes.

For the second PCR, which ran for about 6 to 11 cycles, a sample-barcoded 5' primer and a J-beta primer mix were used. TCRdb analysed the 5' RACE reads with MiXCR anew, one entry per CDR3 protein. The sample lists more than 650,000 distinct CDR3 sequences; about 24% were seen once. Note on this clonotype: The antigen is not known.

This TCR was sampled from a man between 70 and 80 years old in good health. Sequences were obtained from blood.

CDR3 sequence reads: CASSPTGLVGEQFF. As DNA, the CDR3 is TGTGCCAGCAGTCCCACGGGACTAGTCGGTGAGCAGTTCTTC. The chain carries TRBV27 and TRBJ2-1, with 8 bases fitting TRBD2. This CDR3 has 14 residues. Germline CDR1 is MNHEY and CDR2 is SMNVEV (reference sequence). V was pared by 5 bases and J by 9 bases, with 9 bases of the junction left unmatched.